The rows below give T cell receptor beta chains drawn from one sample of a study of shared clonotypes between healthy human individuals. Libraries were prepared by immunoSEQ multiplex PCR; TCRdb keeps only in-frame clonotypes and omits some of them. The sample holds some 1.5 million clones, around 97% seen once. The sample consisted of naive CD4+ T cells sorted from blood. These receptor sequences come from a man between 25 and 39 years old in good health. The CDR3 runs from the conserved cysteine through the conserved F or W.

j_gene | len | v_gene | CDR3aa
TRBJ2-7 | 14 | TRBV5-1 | CASSLDWGGFEQYF
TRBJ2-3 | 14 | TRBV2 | CASSFRLATDTQYF
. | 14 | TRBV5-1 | CASSSSPPRTEQFF
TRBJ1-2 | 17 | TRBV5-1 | CASSLVPQGTIGYGYTF
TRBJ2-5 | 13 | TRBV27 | CASSRTGQETQYF
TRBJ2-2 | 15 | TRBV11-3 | CASSLLAGGTGELFF
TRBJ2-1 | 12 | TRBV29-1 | CSVSDSYNEQFF
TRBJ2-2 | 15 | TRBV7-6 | CASSLLAGAAGELFF
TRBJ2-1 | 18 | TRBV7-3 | CASSQRAWVAGGHNEQFF
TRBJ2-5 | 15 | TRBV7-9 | CALPRAGGGVETQYF
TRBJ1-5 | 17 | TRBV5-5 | CASSSTPGQGSNQPQHF
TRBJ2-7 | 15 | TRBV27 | CASTIFTGLSYEQYF